Shown below are 24 T cell receptor beta chains from a single sample sequenced in a study of CD8+CD57+ T cells in acquired aplastic anemia. Investigators profiled TCR beta VDJ and CDR3 from genomic DNA template. TCRdb used MiXCR to reprocess the reads, holding one entry per CDR3 protein. The table has a few hundred thousand distinct CDR3 sequences, around 60% seen once. What was sequenced was sorted CD4+, CD8+, or CD8+CD57+ T cells (not recorded which) from PBMCs. The receptors were sampled from a human donor in good health.

This clonotype has just a few counts. The chain recombines TRBV7-6 with TRBJ2-2, with D hard to call. The CDR3 totals 13 residues. Germline V gene sequence: CDR1 SGHVS, CDR2 FNYEAQ. Trimming shortened V by 3 bases and J by 1 base, and 3 bases separated the two germline ends. The CDR3 nucleotides read TGTGCCAGCAGCTTGATGAACACCGGGGAGCTGTTTTTT. Its translation: CASSLMNTGELFF.

The J gene is TRBJ2-7, the V gene TRBV6-4; D unresolved. V was clipped by 4 bases and J by 0 bases, with 4 bases between them. This CDR3 region has 12 residues. From germline, CDR1 is MRHNA and CDR2 SNTAGT. As DNA, the CDR3 is TGTGCCAGCAGTGCGCTCTCCTACGAGCAGTACTTC. Protein: CASSALSYEQYF.

This clonotype has just a few counts. The CDR3 reads CASSTPILDGGRSSVETQYF. The CDR3 coding sequence is TGTGCCAGCAGTACACCGATACTAGACGGGGGTCGGTCGTCTGTAGAGACCCAGTACTTC. The chain links TRBV6-6 to TRBJ2-5; weak D call: TRBD2 (6 bases). Germline values: CDR1 MNHNY, CDR2 SVGAGI (reference sequence). There are 20 residues in the CDR3. V was trimmed by 5 bases and J by 4 bases, leaving 32 bases between them.

V usage is TRBV9 and J usage is TRBJ2-7, with TRBD2 matching over 9 bases. V dropped 3 bases and J dropped 5; count of bases not matched to a gene: 9. This CDR3 is built from 15 residues. Germline CDR1 and CDR2: SGDLS and YYNGEE. The CDR3 DNA follows: TGTGCCAGCAGCGGAGCGGGAGCTAGCGGGGACGAGCAGTACTTC. Protein product: CASSGAGASGDEQYF. Variable domain in full (rest from reference TRBV9 and TRBJ2-7): DSGVTQTPKHLITATGQRVTLRCSPRSGDLSVYWYQQSLDQGLQFLIQYYNGEERAKGNILERFSAQQFPDLHSELNLSSLELGDSALYFCASSGAGASGDEQYFGPGTRLTVT.

The rearrangement links TRBV7-8 to TRBJ1-2; no clear D gene. CDR3 length equals 14 residues. V lost 1 base to trimming and J lost 3 bases, with 9 bases between them. Germline V gene sequence: CDR1 SGHVS, CDR2 FQNEAQ. Here the CDR3 reads CASSLGAADYGYTF. The CDR3 DNA sequence: TGTGCCAGCAGCTTAGGGGCAGCCGACTATGGCTACACCTTC.

V and J are TRBV20-1 and TRBJ2-3; 8 bases align to TRBD1. J lost 6 bases, V lost 0 bases, and 5 bases had no gene match. CDR1 is DFQATT and CDR2 is SNEGSKA in the germline V gene (reference sequence). This CDR3 is 14 amino acids long. The CDR3 DNA is TGCAGTGCTAGAGACAGGGGGCTGGTGGATACGCAGTATTTT. Protein product: CSARDRGLVDTQYF.

This clonotype was recorded once. The chain links TRBV7-2 to TRBJ1-3; 11 bases fit TRBD1. Germline V gives CDR1 SGHTA, CDR2 FQGNSA. The CDR3 is 15 residues long. The V and J ends lost 4 bases and 1 base, in that order; junction bases with no gene match: 0. The CDR3 protein is CASSWDRGSGNTIYF. CDR3 nucleotide sequence: TGTGCCAGCAGCTGGGACAGGGGGTCTGGAAACACCATATATTTT.

V usage is TRBV5-5 and J usage is TRBJ1-2, with unresolved D. Between the trimmed V and J ends, which lost 1 base and 3 bases, there was a span of 7 bases. This CDR3 has 13 amino acids. Germline assignment: CDR1 SGHKS and CDR2 YYEKEE (reference sequence). CDR3 sequence: CASSLTADYGYTF. In DNA, the CDR3 is TGTGCCAGCAGCTTGACGGCTGACTATGGCTACACCTTC.

The genes are TRBV28 and TRBJ2-7; the D gene is possibly TRBD1 (5 bases). V was shortened by 5 bases and J by 2 bases, with 25 bases between the two germline ends. Germline assignment: CDR1 MDHEN and CDR2 SYDVKM. The CDR3 has 18 residues. The CDR3 nucleotides are TGTGCCAGCAGTCCCCCCCCAGGGCGGACAATTCCCCCCTACGAGCAGTACTTC. Amino acid sequence: CASSPPPGRTIPPYEQYF. Using reference TRBV28 and TRBJ2-7 for the parts outside the CDR3, the full variable domain is DVKVTQSSRYLVKRTGEKVFLECVQDMDHENMFWYRQDPGLGLRLIYFSYDVKMKEKGDIPEGYSVSREKKERFSLILESASTNQTSMYLCASSPPPGRTIPPYEQYFGPGTRLTVT.

This clonotype showed up just a few times. The genes are TRBV7-8 and TRBJ1-4, with TRBD1 as a possible D gene (5 bases). The CDR3 spans 14 residues. V lost 2 bases and J 6 bases, leaving 10 bases between the germline ends. Germline V gene sequence: CDR1 SGHVS, CDR2 FQNEAQ. For the CDR3, the DNA is TGTGCCAGCAGCTTATTTCGCAGGGATGAAAAACTGTTTTTT. Protein sequence: CASSLFRRDEKLFF.

This clonotype was found once. The chain uses TRBV5-1 and TRBJ2-3; D perhaps matches TRBD2 (6 bases). The DNA end is more similar to TRBJ2-4, so the J call may be wrong. Germline V gene lookup returns CDR1 SGHRS and CDR2 YFSETQ. The CDR3 has 16 amino acids. Here the CDR3 DNA reads TGCGCCAGCAGCTTGGGGGAGGACCTAGGGTGGAACATTCAGTACTTC. The encoded protein is CASSLGEDLGWNIQYF.

The chain joins TRBV14 to TRBJ2-5; a possible D gene is TRBD1 (6 bases). V dropped 1 base and J dropped 5 bases, with 20 bases sitting between them. Germline CDR1 SGHDN, CDR2 FVKESK. The CDR3 sequence is 17 residues long. CDR3 protein: CASSQVASVGQWETQYF. The DNA of the CDR3 is TGTGCCAGCAGCCAAGTCGCTTCGGTCGGACAGTGGGAGACCCAGTACTTC.

This clonotype has only a few counts. The chain employs TRBV25-1 and TRBJ2-3, with 7 bases that match TRBD2. The CDR3 covers 14 residues. The trim removed 5 bases at V and 1 base at J, leaving 3 bases unmatched. Germline V gene data show CDR1 as MGHDK and CDR2 as SYGVNS. The CDR3 nucleotides read TGTGCCAGCAGTCTCCTAGCGGGCACAGATACGCAGTATTTT. This encodes CASSLLAGTDTQYF. Based on the CDR3 plus reference TRBV25-1 and TRBJ2-3, the full variable domain is EADIYQTPRYLVIGTGKKITLECSQTMGHDKMYWYQQDPGMELHLIHYSYGVNSTEKGDLSSESTVSRIRTEHFPLTLESARPSHTSQYLCASSLLAGTDTQYFGPGTRLTVL.

The table lists this clonotype with many counts. This chain connects TRBV6-6 to TRBJ1-1; D ambiguous. The CDR3 is 11 amino acids. Trimming removed 2 bases at V and 7 bases at J, with 5 bases between. Germline V gene sequence: CDR1 MNHNY, CDR2 SVGAGI (reference sequence). CDR3 loop: CASSYGSEAFF. The CDR3 bases are TGTGCCAGCAGTTACGGCAGTGAAGCTTTCTTT.

This sequence joins TRBV7-6 and TRBJ2-1; 10 bases fit TRBD1. The V segment lost 5 bases and the J segment 5 bases; nucleotides outside the gene matches: 12. The CDR3 loop spans 17 amino acids. CDR1 SGHVS and CDR2 FNYEAQ come from the germline V gene. The CDR3 coding sequence is TGTGCCAGCAGCCCGACAGGGGGCGGCTACTACGACAATGAGCAGTTCTTC. Its protein is CASSPTGGGYYDNEQFF.

V usage is TRBV2 and J usage is TRBJ1-2; D gene ambiguous. Deletions cut 6 bases from V and 12 bases from J, with 20 bases between. CDR3 length: 13 amino acids. Per germline, CDR1 SNHLY and CDR2 FYNNEI. The CDR3 DNA reads TGTGCCAGCAGCCGCGACGGGAACTCTGGAGACACCTTC. Translating it yields CASSRDGNSGDTF.

The CDR3 loop reads CSVVVIGVGEQYF. The CDR3 nucleotides read TGCAGCGTTGTGGTAATCGGGGTGGGGGAGCAGTACTTC. This chain connects TRBV29-1 to TRBJ2-7, with D possibly TRBD2 on 5 matching bases. Per the germline V gene, CDR1 is SQVTM and CDR2 is ANQGSEA. V was pared by 4 bases and J by 7 bases, with 17 bases between. This CDR3 is built from 13 residues.

This clonotype has just a few counts. This chain connects TRBV7-3 to TRBJ2-2, with 12 positions matching TRBD2. J was trimmed by 2 bases and V by 2 bases; bases with no gene match: 6. Germline V CDR1 and CDR2: SGHTA, FQGTGA. The CDR3 length is 18 residues. For the CDR3, the DNA is TGTGCCAGCAGCTTACGGGGACTAGCGGGCGTAAACACCGGGGAGCTGTTTTTT. It is translated as CASSLRGLAGVNTGELFF.

The chain is built from TRBV19 and TRBJ2-7, with 9 positions matching TRBD1. CDR1 is LNHDA, CDR2 SQIVND, per germline (reference sequence). CDR3 length: 13 residues. V lost 5 bases, J lost 6 bases, and 5 bases stayed unmatched. The CDR3 region is CASSPRDRVEQYF. DNA for the CDR3: TGTGCCAGTAGTCCTCGGGACAGGGTCGAGCAGTACTTC.

Of note for this clonotype: The germline gene is not matched at one end of the junction; a read error may be the cause. This chain links TRBV6-5 with TRBJ2-3; D not resolved. The J call is doubtful: the DNA matches TRBJ2-1 better. Per the germline V gene, CDR1 is MNHEY and CDR2 is SVGAGI. The CDR3 length is 12 residues. CDR3 coding DNA: TGTGCCTGCAGCAACGACGCCTACGAGCAGTTCTTC. It encodes CACSNDAYEQFF.

This chain connects TRBV10-2 to TRBJ2-3, with 10 bases aligning to TRBD2. This CDR3 has 14 amino acids. The V gene end was trimmed by 5 bases and the J gene end by 4 bases; junction bases not matched to a gene: 3. Germline loops: CDR1 WSHSY, CDR2 SAAADI. In nucleotides, the CDR3 is TGCGCCAGCAGTCGACTAGCGGGTGCAGATACGCAGTATTTT. Its translation: CASSRLAGADTQYF.

On this clonotype: At one boundary the junction diverges from the germline segment, which might be a read error. The J gene is TRBJ2-1, the V gene TRBV19; D possibly corresponds to TRBD2 (6 bases). The CDR3 contains 11 residues. The germline V gene has CDR1 LNHDA and CDR2 SQIVND (reference sequence). CDR3 amino acids: CASSIDGGLVF. Written as DNA, the CDR3 is TGTGCCAGTAGTATAGATGGGGGGTTGGTTTTC.

This clonotype was found many times. The chain is built from TRBV7-9 and TRBJ1-3, with D possibly TRBD1 on 5 matching bases. V was trimmed by 1 base and J by 8 bases, leaving 12 bases between them. Germline loops: CDR1 SEHNR, CDR2 FQNEAQ (reference sequence). The CDR3 runs to 14 residues. The CDR3 here is CASSLGSPGHTIYF. The CDR3 DNA is TGTGCCAGCAGCTTAGGAAGTCCAGGGCACACCATATATTTT.

The chain recombines TRBV9 with TRBJ1-1; D perhaps matches TRBD1 (6 bases). Germline V lookup: CDR1 SGDLS, CDR2 YYNGEE. The length of the CDR3 is 15 residues. Between the trimmed V and J ends, which lost 3 bases and 4 bases, there was a span of 16 bases. CDR3 loop: CASSAPQGSGTEAFF. The CDR3 DNA is TGTGCCAGCAGCGCGCCACAGGGATCAGGCACTGAAGCTTTCTTT. The entire variable domain, with the rest obtained from reference TRBV9 and TRBJ1-1, is as follows: DSGVTQTPKHLITATGQRVTLRCSPRSGDLSVYWYQQSLDQGLQFLIQYYNGEERAKGNILERFSAQQFPDLHSELNLSSLELGDSALYFCASSAPQGSGTEAFFGQGTRLTVV.